Following are 13 T cell receptor beta chains from one sample sequenced in a study of Graves' ophthalmopathy and Graves' hyperthyroidism. The sequenced template was RNA, covering the TCR beta CDR3 region. Second-round multiplex PCR followed a first-round RT-PCR using HTBI primers. TCRdb re-analysed the multiplex PCR reads in MiXCR, keeping a single row per CDR3 protein. The table has 300,000 to 500,000 distinct CDR3 sequences, 15% to 17% seen once. The sequenced sample consisted of peripheral blood. These TCRs come from a woman younger than 30 with stable Graves' hyperthyroidism.

This clonotype was counted between two and nine times. It is likely a read error, because the conserved phenylalanine at the end of the CDR3 is missing. This chain uses TRBV7-2 with TRBJ2-7, with 9 bases identical to TRBD2. Germline V CDR1 and CDR2: SGHTA, FQGNSA. With 3 bases clipped from V and 0 bases from J, the junction kept 3 bases outside the gene matches. The CDR3 has 15 amino acids. CDR3 bases: TGTGCCAGCAGCTTTAGCGGGGGCCGCTCCTACGAGCAGTACCTC. It translates to CASSFSGGRSYEQYL.

As regards this clonotype: Its ends do not fully match the called genes, so a read error is possible. This chain uses TRBV7-3 with TRBJ2-4; the match to TRBD2 covers 9 bases. Germline V gene data show CDR1 as SGHTA and CDR2 as FQGTGA. The CDR3 consists of 14 residues. The CDR3 nucleotides are TGTGCCAGCAGCCCGCGGGGGGGGGTTGGCATTAAGTACTTC. This codes for CASSPRGGVGIKYF. Full variable domain (outside the CDR3, taken from reference TRBV7-3 and TRBJ2-4): GAGVSQTPSNKVTEKGKYVELRCDPISGHTALYWYRQSLGQGPEFLIYFQGTGAADDSGLPNDRFFAVRPEGSVSTLKIQRTERGDSAVYLCASSPRGGVGIKYFGAGTRLSVL.

This clonotype was recorded a few times. The CDR3 region is CASTEAYNSPLHF. CDR3 bases: TGTGCCAGCACCGAGGCCTATAATTCACCCCTCCACTTT. J is TRBJ1-6 and V is TRBV7-8; D call uncertain. Germline V gene lookup returns CDR1 SGHVS and CDR2 FQNEAQ. This CDR3 comprises 13 residues. Trimming took off 7 bases at V and 2 bases at J, with 6 bases between the two ends.

This chain links TRBV4-1 with TRBJ1-5, with 11 positions matching TRBD1. Germline V gives CDR1 MGHRA, CDR2 YSYEKL. CDR3 size: 17 residues. After removal of 1 base from V and 4 bases from J, the junction contained 6 bases not matched to a gene. Written as DNA, the CDR3 is TGCGCCAGCAGCCAAGTGTATGGGGACAGGGGGAATCAGCCCCAGCATTTT. It encodes CASSQVYGDRGNQPQHF.

This clonotype has a count of ten or more. The J gene is TRBJ1-2, the V gene TRBV13, with D unclear. The CDR3 contains 14 residues. V was cut by 0 bases and J by 7 bases, with 12 bases left in between. Germline V gene lookup returns CDR1 PRHDT and CDR2 FYEKMQ (reference sequence). CDR3 in amino acids: CASSLGQRKSGYTF. In DNA form, the CDR3 reads TGTGCCAGCAGCTTAGGTCAACGTAAGTCTGGCTACACCTTC.

This clonotype was recorded at least ten times. J is TRBJ2-2 and V is TRBV2; D is possibly TRBD2 (5 bases). The length of the CDR3 is 14 residues. From germline, CDR1 is SNHLY and CDR2 FYNNEI. V lost 5 bases and J lost 1, with 8 bases in between. The CDR3 DNA reads as TGTGCCAGCAGTAGGAGCGGGAACACCGGGGAGCTGTTTTTT. Protein product: CASSRSGNTGELFF. Complete variable domain (other parts from reference TRBV2 and TRBJ2-2): EPEVTQTPSHQVTQMGQEVILRCVPISNHLYFYWYRQILGQKVEFLVSFYNNEISEKSEIFDDQFSVERPDGSNFTLKIRSTKLEDSAMYFCASSRSGNTGELFFGEGSRLTVL.

This clonotype has at least ten counts. CDR3 sequence: CASSRVMQNYGYTF. CDR3 bases: TGTGCCAGCAGTCGGGTCATGCAGAACTATGGCTACACCTTC. The rearrangement uses TRBV6-2 or TRBV6-3 and TRBJ1-2; D is uncertain. Germline V lookup: CDR1 MNHEY, CDR2 SVGEGT. V lost 5 bases, J lost 2 bases, and 12 bases lay in between. This CDR3 has 14 residues.

This clonotype came up many times. The J gene is TRBJ1-2, the V gene TRBV12-3 or TRBV12-4, with 7 bases identical to TRBD1. V was clipped by 6 bases and J by 4 bases; unmatched bases: 5. The CDR3 extends over 13 amino acids. CDR3 region: CASRSDRAYGYTF. The CDR3 coding sequence is TGTGCCAGCAGGTCCGACAGGGCCTATGGCTACACCTTC.

The gene calls are TRBV11-2 and TRBJ1-2, with 9 nucleotides matching TRBD1. Germline loops: CDR1 SGHAT, CDR2 FQNNGV. The J segment lost 9 bases and the V segment lost 1 base, leaving 18 bases of the junction unmatched. The CDR3 loop spans 18 amino acids. CDR3 protein: CASSLVGLPGDREASYTF. CDR3 DNA sequence: TGTGCCAGCAGCTTAGTGGGTTTGCCCGGGGACAGGGAAGCGAGCTACACCTTC.

This clonotype was recorded many times. DNA for the CDR3: TGTGCCAGCAGCTTAGCGAATTTTGGGGCCAGGACTGAAGCTTTCTTT. Its protein product is CASSLANFGARTEAFF. The V and J genes are TRBV7-8 and TRBJ1-1, with a tentative D call TRBD1 (5 bases). From germline, CDR1 is SGHVS and CDR2 FQNEAQ. This CDR3 has 16 residues. Trimming stripped 0 bases from V and 5 bases from J, with 16 bases between.

This clonotype has ten or more counts. The rearrangement joins TRBV6-1 to TRBJ1-6; 7 nucleotides align to TRBD1. V lost 6 bases, J lost 8 bases, and 7 bases stayed unmatched. This CDR3 spans 14 amino acids. Germline-derived CDR1 and CDR2 are MNHNS and SASEGT. The CDR3 DNA is TGTGCCAGCAGCTGGGACAGCCCAGATTCACCCCTCCACTTT. It is translated as CASSWDSPDSPLHF.

This clonotype came up many times. The genes are TRBV9 and TRBJ2-7; D not certain. Germline V gene sequence: CDR1 SGDLS, CDR2 YYNGEE. Trimming cost V 3 bases and J 5 bases, with 9 bases left between them. This CDR3 comprises 12 residues. DNA for the CDR3: TGTGCCAGCAGCGACAAAGGGAACGAGCAGTACTTC. This gives the protein CASSDKGNEQYF.

This clonotype came up many times. V usage is TRBV15 and J usage is TRBJ2-5; a weak D match, TRBD1 (5 bases). CDR1 and CDR2 from the germline V gene are LNHNV and YYDKDF (reference sequence). The CDR3 sequence is 18 residues long. Trimming took 1 base from V and 1 from J, leaving 19 bases between them. Here the CDR3 reads CATSRGWVPTEPQETQYF. Here the CDR3 DNA reads TGTGCCACCAGCAGAGGTTGGGTCCCGACAGAACCCCAAGAGACCCAGTACTTC.